This T cell receptor beta chain is from a study of blood T cell repertoires in COVID-19. Methods used by the authors: Using reference gene primer amplification, nucleated cell counts were estimated. TCRdb keeps only in-frame clones here, not all; method: immunoSEQ multiplex PCR. That table furnishes V, J and clone size, whereas the DNA furnished D and trimming. The repertoire includes 150,000 to 200,000 clones, around three quarters of them detected once, and about 8.3% sits in the top ten. In germline, CDR1 is SGHNT, CDR2 YENEEA. Trimming took off 1 base at V and 0 bases at J, with 7 bases between the two ends. The CDR3 covers 15 residues.

The rearrangement uses TRBV11-3 and TRBJ2-1; D is unclear. This TCR derives from a man aged 55 to 70 with acute or convalescent COVID-19. The material sequenced was peripheral blood. CDR3: CASSLGESSYNEQFF. CDR3 coding DNA: TGTGCCAGCAGCTTAGGAGAGAGCTCCTACAATGAGCAGTTCTTC.